Sequencing of this T cell receptor (beta chain) was carried out in a study of beta chain features in type 1 diabetes. In regard to this clone: Its antigen is currently unknown. The junction and the germline gene differ at one end; a read error may be behind it.

Germline V gene lookup returns CDR1 SQVTM and CDR2 ANQGSEA. The CDR3 contains 14 residues. The sequenced template was cDNA made from the entire isolated RNA. Method: immunoSEQ multiplex PCR; TCRdb's copy keeps in-frame clones and lacks some. The table has under 800,000 clones, roughly a sixth seen once. Study-level findings and limits: These data did not resolve whether HLA type affects TCRB rearrangement. Within each of all four CD4+ subsets, Type 1 diabetes patients had TCRB CDR3s that were moderately but significantly shorter.

The clonotype comes from a man in his late teens or twenties in good health. V usage is TRBV29-1 and J usage is TRBJ2-3; 7 nucleotides line up with TRBD1. The specimen sequenced was naive CD4+ T cells from blood. CDR3 sequence (DNA): TGTAGCGTTAAGGGGGCGAAGGGTACAGATACGCAGTATTTT. Its translation is CSVKGAKGTDTQYF.